This TCR beta chain is from a study of T cell changes during pregnancy in multiple sclerosis. Method: immunoSEQ multiplex PCR; TCRdb's copy keeps in-frame clones and lacks some. Counted here are 23,000 or so clones, 86% occurring once; the ten biggest clones make up around 8%. V lost 0 bases, J lost 4 bases, and 11 bases stayed unmatched. The CDR3 totals 17 residues. The V gene's germline CDR1 is ENHRY and CDR2 SYGVKD. This chain joins TRBV10-3 and TRBJ1-2, with TRBD1 identical over 7 bases. The sample was CD8+ T cells from peripheral blood mononuclear cells, taken in the first trimester of pregnancy. The clonotype was recovered from a female donor in good health, enrolled as a control in a pregnancy study. The CDR3 DNA is TGTGCCATCAGTGAGTCGTTAGGCGACAGGGAGCTCTATGGCTACACCTTC. The encoded protein is CAISESLGDRELYGYTF.